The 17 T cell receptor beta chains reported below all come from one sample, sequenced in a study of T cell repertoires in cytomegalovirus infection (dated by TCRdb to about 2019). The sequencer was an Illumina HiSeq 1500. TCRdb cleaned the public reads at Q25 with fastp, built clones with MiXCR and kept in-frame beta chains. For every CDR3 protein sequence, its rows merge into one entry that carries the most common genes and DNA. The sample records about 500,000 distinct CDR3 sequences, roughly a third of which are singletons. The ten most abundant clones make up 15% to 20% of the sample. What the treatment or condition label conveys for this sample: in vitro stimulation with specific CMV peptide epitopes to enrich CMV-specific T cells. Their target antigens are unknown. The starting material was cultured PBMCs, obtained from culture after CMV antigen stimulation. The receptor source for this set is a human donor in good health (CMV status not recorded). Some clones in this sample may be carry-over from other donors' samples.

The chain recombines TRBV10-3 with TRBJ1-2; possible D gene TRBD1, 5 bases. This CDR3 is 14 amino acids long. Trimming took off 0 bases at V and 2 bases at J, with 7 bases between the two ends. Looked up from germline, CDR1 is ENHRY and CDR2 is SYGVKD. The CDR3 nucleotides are TGTGCCATCAGTGAGTCCTGGGACAACTATGGCTACACCTTC. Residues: CAISESWDNYGYTF.

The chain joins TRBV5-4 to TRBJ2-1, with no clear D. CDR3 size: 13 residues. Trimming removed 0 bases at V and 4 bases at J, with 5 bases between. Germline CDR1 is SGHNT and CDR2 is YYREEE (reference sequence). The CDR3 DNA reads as TGTGCCAGCAGCTTGGACCAGTACAATGAGCAGTTCTTC. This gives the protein CASSLDQYNEQFF.

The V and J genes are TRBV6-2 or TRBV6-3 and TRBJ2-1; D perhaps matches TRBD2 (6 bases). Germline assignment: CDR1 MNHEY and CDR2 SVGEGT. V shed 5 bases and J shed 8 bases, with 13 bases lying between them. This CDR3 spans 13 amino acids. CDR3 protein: CASSLATFDEQFF. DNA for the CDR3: TGTGCCAGCAGTCTAGCGACCTTCGATGAGCAGTTCTTC.

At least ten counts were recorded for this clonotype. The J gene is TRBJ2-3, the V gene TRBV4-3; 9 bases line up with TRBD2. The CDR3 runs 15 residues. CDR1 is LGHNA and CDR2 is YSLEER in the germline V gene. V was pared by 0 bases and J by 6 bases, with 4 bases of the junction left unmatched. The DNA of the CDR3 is TGCGCCAGCAGCCAAGATCTAGCGGGATCGGATACGCAGTATTTT. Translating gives CASSQDLAGSDTQYF.

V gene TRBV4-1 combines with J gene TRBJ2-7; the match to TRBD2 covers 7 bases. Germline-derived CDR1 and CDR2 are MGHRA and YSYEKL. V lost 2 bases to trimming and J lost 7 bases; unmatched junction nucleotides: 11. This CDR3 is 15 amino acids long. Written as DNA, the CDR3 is TGCGCCAGCAGCCAACCTGCTAGCGGCGGAGTGGAGCAGTACTTC. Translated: CASSQPASGGVEQYF.

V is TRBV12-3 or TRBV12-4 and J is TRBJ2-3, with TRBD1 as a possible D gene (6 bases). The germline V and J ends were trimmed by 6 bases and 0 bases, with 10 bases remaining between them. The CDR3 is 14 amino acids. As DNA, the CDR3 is TGTGCCAGCAGAATTAGGGGGAGCACAGATACGCAGTATTTT. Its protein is CASRIRGSTDTQYF.

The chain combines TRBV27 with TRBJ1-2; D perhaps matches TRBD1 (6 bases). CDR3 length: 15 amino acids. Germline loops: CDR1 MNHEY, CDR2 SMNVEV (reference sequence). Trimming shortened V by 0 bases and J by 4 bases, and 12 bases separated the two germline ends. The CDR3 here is CASSLSGGWRYGYTF. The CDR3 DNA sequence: TGTGCCAGCAGTTTATCGGGGGGCTGGCGCTATGGCTACACCTTC.

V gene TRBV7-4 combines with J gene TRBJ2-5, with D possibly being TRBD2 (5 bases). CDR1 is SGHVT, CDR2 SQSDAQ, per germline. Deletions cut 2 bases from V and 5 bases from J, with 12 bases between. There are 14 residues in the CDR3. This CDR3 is CASSLRPAEETQYF. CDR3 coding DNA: TGTGCCAGCAGCTTAAGACCAGCGGAGGAGACCCAGTACTTC.

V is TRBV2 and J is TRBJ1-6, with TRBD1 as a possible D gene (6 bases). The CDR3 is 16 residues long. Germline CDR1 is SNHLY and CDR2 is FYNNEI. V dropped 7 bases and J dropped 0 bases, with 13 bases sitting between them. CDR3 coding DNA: TGTGCCAGCAAACCCTTGGACAGCTCCTATAATTCACCCCTCCACTTT. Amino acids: CASKPLDSSYNSPLHF. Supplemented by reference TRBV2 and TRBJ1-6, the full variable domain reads EPEVTQTPSHQVTQMGQEVILRCVPISNHLYFYWYRQILGQKVEFLVSFYNNEISEKSEIFDDQFSVERPDGSNFTLKIRSTKLEDSAMYFCASKPLDSSYNSPLHFGNGTRLTVT.

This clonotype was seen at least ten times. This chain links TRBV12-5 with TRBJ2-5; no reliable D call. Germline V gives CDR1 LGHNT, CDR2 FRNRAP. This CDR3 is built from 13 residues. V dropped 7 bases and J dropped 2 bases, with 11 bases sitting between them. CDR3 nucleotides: TGTGCTAGTGATTGGATACGTCAAGAGACCCAGTACTTC. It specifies CASDWIRQETQYF.

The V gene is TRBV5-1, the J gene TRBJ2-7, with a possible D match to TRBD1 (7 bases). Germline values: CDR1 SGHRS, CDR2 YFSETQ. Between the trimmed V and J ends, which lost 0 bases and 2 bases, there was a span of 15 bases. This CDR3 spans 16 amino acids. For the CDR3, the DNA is TGCGCCAGCAGCTTGGCAGGGGGGTCCGACACCTACGAGCAGTACGTC. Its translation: CASSLAGGSDTYEQYV.

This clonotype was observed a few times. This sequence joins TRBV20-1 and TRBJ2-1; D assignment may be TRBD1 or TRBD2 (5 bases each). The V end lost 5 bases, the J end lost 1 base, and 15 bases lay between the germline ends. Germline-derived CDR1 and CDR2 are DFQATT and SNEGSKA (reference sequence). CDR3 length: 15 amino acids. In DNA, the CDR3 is TGCAGTGCTCGCAAAAGGGGAGTGTCCTACAATGAGCAGTTCTTC. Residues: CSARKRGVSYNEQFF.

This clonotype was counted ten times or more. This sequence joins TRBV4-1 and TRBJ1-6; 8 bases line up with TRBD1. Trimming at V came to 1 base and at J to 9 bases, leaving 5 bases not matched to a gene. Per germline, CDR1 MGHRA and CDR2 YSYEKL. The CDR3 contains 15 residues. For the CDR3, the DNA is TGCGCCAGCAGCCAAGTTCGGACAGGGACTTCACCCCTCCACTTT. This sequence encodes CASSQVRTGTSPLHF.

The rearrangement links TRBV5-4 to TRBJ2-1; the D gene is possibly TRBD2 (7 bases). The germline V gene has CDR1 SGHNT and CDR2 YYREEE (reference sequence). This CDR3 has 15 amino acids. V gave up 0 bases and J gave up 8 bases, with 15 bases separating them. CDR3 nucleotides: TGTGCCAGCAGCTTGGGGGGAGGGGGAGTAGATGAGCAGTTCTTC. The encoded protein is CASSLGGGGVDEQFF. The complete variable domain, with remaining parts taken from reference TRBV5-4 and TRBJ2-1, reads ETGVTQSPTHLIKTRGQQVTLRCSSQSGHNTVSWYQQALGQGPQFIFQYYREEENGRGNFPPRFSGLQFPNYSSELNVNALELDDSALYLCASSLGGGGVDEQFFGPGTRLTVL.

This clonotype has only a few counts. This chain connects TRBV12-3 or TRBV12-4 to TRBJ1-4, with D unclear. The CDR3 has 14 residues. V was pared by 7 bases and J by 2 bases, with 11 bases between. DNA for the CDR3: TGTGCCAGCAAGGGTCGTTGGACTAATGAAAAACTGTTTTTT. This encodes CASKGRWTNEKLFF.

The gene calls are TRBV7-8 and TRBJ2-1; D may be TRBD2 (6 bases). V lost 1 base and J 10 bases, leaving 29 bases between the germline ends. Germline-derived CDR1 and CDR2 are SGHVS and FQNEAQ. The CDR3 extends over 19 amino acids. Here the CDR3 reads CASSLGIPHLSSLGGEQFF. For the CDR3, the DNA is TGTGCCAGCAGCTTAGGTATTCCCCACCTTTCTAGTCTGGGGGGAGAGCAGTTCTTC.

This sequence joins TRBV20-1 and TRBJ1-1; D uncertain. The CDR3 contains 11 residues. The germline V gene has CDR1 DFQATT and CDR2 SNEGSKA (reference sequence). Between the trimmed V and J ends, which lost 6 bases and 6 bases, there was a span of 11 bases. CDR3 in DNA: TGCAGTGCGAAACAAGGGCCTGAAGCTTTCTTT. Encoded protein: CSAKQGPEAFF.